Listed below are T cell receptor beta chains from one sample, sequenced in a study of T cells in Graves' hyperthyroidism and ophthalmopathy. Using its own MiXCR run on the multiplex PCR reads, TCRdb lists one record per CDR3 protein. The sample contains 700,000 or so distinct CDR3 sequences, around 17% of which appear only once. Sequences were obtained from blood. These receptors were collected from a man younger than 30 with Graves' hyperthyroidism. Both conserved end residues are part of each CDR3. D genes are given only for firm matches. Clone size appears in some rows only: once, few, many, or a class for an expanded clone.

many	TRBV11-2	TRBJ2-7	TRBD1	TGTGCCAGCAGCTTAGATCGGGACAGGGGTTACGAGCAGTACTTC	CASSLDRDRGYEQYF
few	TRBV11-3	TRBJ2-4	TRBD2	TGTGCCAGCAGCTTAGGGCCCCCATTGGCAGCGGGAGGGGAAAACATTCAGTACTTC	CASSLGPPLAAGGENIQYF
many	TRBV7-9	TRBJ2-5	-	TGTGCCAGCAGTTTAGGGCAGGTTCAAGAGACCCAGTACTTC	CASSLGQVQETQYF
-	TRBV20-1	TRBJ1-1	-	TGCAGTGCTAAACGGGTAAGCACTGAAGCTTTCTTT	CSAKRVSTEAFF
many	TRBV7-3	TRBJ2-5	-	TGTGCCAGCAGTTTAAGCCTCCAAGAGACCCAGTACTTC	CASSLSLQETQYF
many	TRBV18	TRBJ2-7	-	TGTGCCAGCTCACCAAAAGGACGGAGCGAGCAGTACTTC	CASSPKGRSEQYF
-	TRBV5-6	TRBJ2-7	-	TGTGCCAGCAGCCCCGGGACTCCTGGTATGGCGCAGTACTTC	CASSPGTPGMAQYF
-	TRBV7-2	TRBJ1-1	-	TGTGCCAGCAGCTTAGTGGTCGGCCGAGGTGACACTGAAGCTTTCTTT	CASSLVVGRGDTEAFF
few	TRBV4-2	TRBJ1-1	-	TGTGCCAGCAGCCAACAGCCGGGGACAAGTATTAAAGCTTTCTTT	CASSQQPGTSIKAFF
-	TRBV15	TRBJ2-7	-	TGTGCCACCAGCAGGGTACAGGGTTACGAGCAGTACTTC	CATSRVQGYEQYF
-	TRBV2	TRBJ2-7	TRBD1	TGTGCCAGCAGTTTGATCGGGACAGGGGATATCGAGCAGTACTTC	CASSLIGTGDIEQYF
many	TRBV6-1	TRBJ2-7	-	TGTGCCAGCAGTTATGCGGACTCCTACGAGCAGTACTTC	CASSYADSYEQYF
many	TRBV28	TRBJ2-1	-	TGTGCCAGCAGGCCGAGGGGTACCTCCTACAATGAGCAGTTCTTC	CASRPRGTSYNEQFF
many	TRBV7-8	TRBJ2-3	-	TGTGCCAGCAGCTCGGCCACCCTGCCAACGACAGATACGCAGTATTTT	CASSSATLPTTDTQYF
-	TRBV29-1	TRBJ1-2	-	TGCAGCGTTGGTCAGGCATTTGGGTATGGCTACACCTTC	CSVGQAFGYGYTF
-	TRBV4-3	TRBJ2-1	-	TGCGCCAGCAGCCAAGAGCCGGGGCAGAATACCAATGAGCAGTTCTTC	CASSQEPGQNTNEQFF
many	TRBV5-1	TRBJ2-5	-	TGCGCCAGCAGCGACCCGGGACAACAAGAGACCCAGTACTTC	CASSDPGQQETQYF
-	TRBV7-9	TRBJ1-2	-	TGTGCCAGCAGCTTGGGAGGGGCTTCGGGCTATGGCTACACCTTC	CASSLGGASGYGYTF
few	TRBV20-1	TRBJ2-7	TRBD2	TGCAGTGCTAGAGGACCCAGCGGGGGTTACGAGCAGTACTTC	CSARGPSGGYEQYF
-	TRBV12-3/TRBV12-4	TRBJ2-1	TRBD2	TGTGCCAGCAGTTTTTCGGCGGGAGCTTCCAATGAGCAGTTCTTC	CASSFSAGASNEQFF
many	TRBV28	TRBJ2-7	-	TGTGCCAGCAGTCCTCATCAGCCTGACGAGCAGTACTTC	CASSPHQPDEQYF
-	TRBV7-3	TRBJ2-3	-	TGTGCCAGCAGACCAACAGGGATAGATACGCAGTATTTT	CASRPTGIDTQYF
-	TRBV6-2/TRBV6-3	TRBJ1-5	TRBD1	TGTGCCAGCAGGACAGGGGGGTTTAATCAGCCCCAGCATTTT	CASRTGGFNQPQHF
few	TRBV24-1	TRBJ2-2	-	TGTGCCACCAGTGATTCCTACACCGGGGAGCTGTTTTTT	CATSDSYTGELFF
few	TRBV18	TRBJ1-4	-	TGTGCCAGCTCCTCAAGGGACGGCCGTAATGAAAAACTGTTTTTT	CASSSRDGRNEKLFF
many	TRBV5-1	TRBJ2-3	-	TGTGCCAGCAGGGGGGCAGATACGCAGTATTTT	CASRGADTQYF
many	TRBV28	TRBJ2-7	TRBD2	TGTGCCAGCAGCCGGGGGACTAGCAGCTCCTACGAGCAGTACTTC	CASSRGTSSSYEQYF
many	TRBV30	TRBJ2-1	-	TGTGCCTGGAGTGTGTGGCCCCTTGAGCAGTTCTTC	CAWSVWPLEQFF
many	TRBV30	TRBJ2-3	TRBD2	TGTGCCTGGAGTGCGCGGGAGAGCACAGATACGCAGTATTTT	CAWSARESTDTQYF
-	TRBV6-1	TRBJ1-2	-	TGTGCCAGCATCCCGGGAGGGAGGAACTATGGCTACACCTTC	CASIPGGRNYGYTF
-	TRBV29-1	TRBJ2-7	TRBD1	TGCAGCGTTGGACGGACAGGGGGCTCCGAGCAGTACTTC	CSVGRTGGSEQYF
-	TRBV12-3/TRBV12-4	TRBJ1-4	-	TGTGCCAGCAGTTTAAGCCCAAGGGTCGGGAATGAAAAACTGTTTTTT	CASSLSPRVGNEKLFF
few	TRBV3-1	TRBJ1-6	TRBD1	TGTGCCAGCAGCCAAGAACCGGGACAGGGGAATTCACCCCTCCACTTT	CASSQEPGQGNSPLHF
-	TRBV11-3	TRBJ2-7	-	TGTGCCAGCAGCCCCCCAGGACAGATCACCTACGAGCAGTACTTC	CASSPPGQITYEQYF
many	TRBV20-1	TRBJ2-5	-	TGCAGTGCTAGAGGCCCCTTGACTGGGGAGACCCAGTACTTC	CSARGPLTGETQYF
few	TRBV11-2	TRBJ2-1	-	TGTGCCAGCAGCTTGATCGTCCCGAGAAGCTCCTACAATGAGCAGTTCTTC	CASSLIVPRSSYNEQFF
many	TRBV12-3/TRBV12-4	TRBJ2-3	TRBD2	TGTGCCAGCAGTTTCGCGACTAGCGGGAGACCCACAGATACGCAGTATTTT	CASSFATSGRPTDTQYF
many	TRBV20-1	TRBJ2-3	-	TGCAGTGCTACCCTTCGCGGTCGCACAGATACGCAGTATTTT	CSATLRGRTDTQYF
-	TRBV19	TRBJ2-1	TRBD2	TGTGCCAGTACCACCACCGAGCGGGGGGCCTACAATGAGCAGTTCTTC	CASTTTERGAYNEQFF
few	TRBV7-2	TRBJ2-3	-	TGTGCCAGCCGGAGGACGGGGGCGCCAGATACGCAGTATTTT	CASRRTGAPDTQYF
many	TRBV2	TRBJ2-1	TRBD2	TGTGCCAGCAGTGAAGTACTAGCGGGAAGGAATGAGCAGTTCTTC	CASSEVLAGRNEQFF
few	TRBV6-1	TRBJ2-3	-	TGTGCCAGCACCACCGGGGGCACGCAGTATTTT	CASTTGGTQYF
-	TRBV28	TRBJ1-2	-	TGTGCCAGCAGCCGGGGGATCGGCTATGGCTACACCTTC	CASSRGIGYGYTF
-	TRBV19	TRBJ1-1	-	TGTGCCAGTAAGTTCACAGGGCCGGGGCCTGAAGCTTTCTTT	CASKFTGPGPEAFF
-	TRBV6-1	TRBJ1-4	-	TGTGCCAGCAGTGGGACGGAAGAAAAACTGTTTTTT	CASSGTEEKLFF